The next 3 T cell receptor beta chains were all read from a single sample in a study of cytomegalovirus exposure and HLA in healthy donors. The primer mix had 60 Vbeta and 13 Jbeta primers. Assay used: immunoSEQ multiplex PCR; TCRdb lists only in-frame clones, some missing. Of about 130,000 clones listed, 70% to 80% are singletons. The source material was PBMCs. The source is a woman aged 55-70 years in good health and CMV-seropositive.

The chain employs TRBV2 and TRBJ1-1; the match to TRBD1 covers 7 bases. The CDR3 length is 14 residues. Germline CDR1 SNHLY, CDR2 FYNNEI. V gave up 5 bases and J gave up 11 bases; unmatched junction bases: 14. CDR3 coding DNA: TGTGCCAGCAGTCTTGAAACGACAGGGTTGAGGGCTTTCTTT. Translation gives CASSLETTGLRAFF.

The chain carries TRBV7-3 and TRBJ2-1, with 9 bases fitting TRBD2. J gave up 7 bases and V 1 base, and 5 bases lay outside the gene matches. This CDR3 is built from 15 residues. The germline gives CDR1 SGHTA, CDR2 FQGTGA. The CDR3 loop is CASSLSGTSLNEQFF. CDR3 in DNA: TGTGCCAGCAGCTTAAGTGGGACTAGCCTGAATGAGCAGTTCTTC.

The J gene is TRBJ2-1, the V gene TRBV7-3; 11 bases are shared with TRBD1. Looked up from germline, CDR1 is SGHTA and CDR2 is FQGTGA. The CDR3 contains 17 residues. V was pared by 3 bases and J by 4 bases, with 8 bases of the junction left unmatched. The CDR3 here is CASSFLAGQGAYNEQFF. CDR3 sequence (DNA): TGTGCCAGCAGCTTCTTAGCCGGACAGGGGGCTTACAATGAGCAGTTCTTC.